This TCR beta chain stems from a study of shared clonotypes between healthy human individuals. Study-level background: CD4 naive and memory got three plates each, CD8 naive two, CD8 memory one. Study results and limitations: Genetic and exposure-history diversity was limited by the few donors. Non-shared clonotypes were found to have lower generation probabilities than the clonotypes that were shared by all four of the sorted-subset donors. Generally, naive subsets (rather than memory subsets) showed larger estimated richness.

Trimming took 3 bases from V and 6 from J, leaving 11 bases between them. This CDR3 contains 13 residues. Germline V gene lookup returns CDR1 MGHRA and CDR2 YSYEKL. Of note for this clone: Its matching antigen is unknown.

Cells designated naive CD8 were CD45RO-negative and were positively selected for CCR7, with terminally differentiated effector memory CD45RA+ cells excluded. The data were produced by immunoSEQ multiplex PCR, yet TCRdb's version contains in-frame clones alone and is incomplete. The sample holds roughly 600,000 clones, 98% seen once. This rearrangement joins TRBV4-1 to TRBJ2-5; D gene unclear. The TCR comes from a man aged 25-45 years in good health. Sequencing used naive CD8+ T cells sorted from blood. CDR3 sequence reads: CASSHVVEQTQYF. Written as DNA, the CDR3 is TGCGCCAGCAGCCATGTCGTTGAGCAGACCCAGTACTTC.